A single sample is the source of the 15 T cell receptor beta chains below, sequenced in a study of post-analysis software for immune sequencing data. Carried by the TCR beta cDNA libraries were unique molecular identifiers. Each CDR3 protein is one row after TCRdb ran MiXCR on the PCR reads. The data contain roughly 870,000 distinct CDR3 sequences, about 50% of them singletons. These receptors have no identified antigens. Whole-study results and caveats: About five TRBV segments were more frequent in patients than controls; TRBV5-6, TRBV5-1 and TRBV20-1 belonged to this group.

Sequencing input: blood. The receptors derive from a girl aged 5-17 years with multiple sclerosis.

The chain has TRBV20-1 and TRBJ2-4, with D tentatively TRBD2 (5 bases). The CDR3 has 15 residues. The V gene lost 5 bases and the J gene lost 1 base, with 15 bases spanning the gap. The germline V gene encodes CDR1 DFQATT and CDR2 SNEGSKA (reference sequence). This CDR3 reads CSAERDPGAKNIQYF. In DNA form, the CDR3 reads TGCAGTGCTGAACGGGATCCTGGGGCCAAAAACATTCAGTACTTC.

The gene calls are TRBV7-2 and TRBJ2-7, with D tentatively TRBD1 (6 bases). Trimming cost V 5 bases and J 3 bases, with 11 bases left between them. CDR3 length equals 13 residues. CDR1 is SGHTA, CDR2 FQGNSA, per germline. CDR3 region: CASSGTGIYEQYF. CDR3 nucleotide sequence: TGTGCCAGCAGCGGTACAGGGATCTACGAGCAGTACTTC.

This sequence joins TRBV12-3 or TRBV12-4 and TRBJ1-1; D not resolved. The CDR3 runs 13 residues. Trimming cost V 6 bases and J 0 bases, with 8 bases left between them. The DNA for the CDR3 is TGTGCCAGCAGACGGCTTATGAACACTGAAGCTTTCTTT. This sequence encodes CASRRLMNTEAFF.

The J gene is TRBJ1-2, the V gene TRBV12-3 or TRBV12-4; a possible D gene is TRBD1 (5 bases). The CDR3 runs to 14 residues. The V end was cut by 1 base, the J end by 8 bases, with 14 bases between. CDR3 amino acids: CASSLVGGGRGYTF. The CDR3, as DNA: TGTGCCAGCAGTTTAGTGGGCGGGGGTAGAGGCTACACCTTC.

The CDR3 loop reads CASRDSAGGTQYF. DNA of the CDR3: TGTGCCAGCAGAGACTCGGCAGGAGGTACGCAGTATTTT. J is TRBJ2-3 and V is TRBV6-1; TRBD2 is a possible D gene (5 bases). V was shortened by 6 bases and J by 8 bases, with 15 bases between the two germline ends. The CDR3 runs 13 residues. The germline CDR1 and CDR2 sequences are MNHNS and SASEGT.

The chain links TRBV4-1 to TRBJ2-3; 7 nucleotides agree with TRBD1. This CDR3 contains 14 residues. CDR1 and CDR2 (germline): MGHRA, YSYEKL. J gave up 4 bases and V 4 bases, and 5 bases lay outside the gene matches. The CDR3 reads CASSLWQGADTQYF. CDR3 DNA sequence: TGCGCCAGCAGCCTCTGGCAGGGGGCAGATACGCAGTATTTT.

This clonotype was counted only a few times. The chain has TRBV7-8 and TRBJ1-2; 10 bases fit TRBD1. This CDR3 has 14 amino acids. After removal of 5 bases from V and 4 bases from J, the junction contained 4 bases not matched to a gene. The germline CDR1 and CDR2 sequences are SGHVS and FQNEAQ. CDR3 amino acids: CASSPGQGTYGYTF. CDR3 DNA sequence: TGTGCCAGCAGCCCGGGACAGGGGACCTATGGCTACACCTTC.

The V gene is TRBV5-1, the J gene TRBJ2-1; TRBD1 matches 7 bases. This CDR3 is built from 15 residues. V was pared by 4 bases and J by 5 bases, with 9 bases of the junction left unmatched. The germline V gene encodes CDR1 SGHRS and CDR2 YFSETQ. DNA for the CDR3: TGCGCCAGCAGCCTTACGGGACAGCCCAACAATGAGCAGTTCTTC. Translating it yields CASSLTGQPNNEQFF.

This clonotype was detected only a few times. CDR3 sequence reads: CATSDSGQSQETQYF. Written as DNA, the CDR3 is TGTGCCACCAGTGATTCCGGACAGAGCCAAGAGACCCAGTACTTC. The V and J genes are TRBV24-1 and TRBJ2-5; D is possibly TRBD1 (6 bases). Germline assignment: CDR1 KGHDR and CDR2 SFDVKD. Trimming shortened V by 2 bases and J by 1 base, and 10 bases separated the two germline ends. This CDR3 has 15 amino acids.

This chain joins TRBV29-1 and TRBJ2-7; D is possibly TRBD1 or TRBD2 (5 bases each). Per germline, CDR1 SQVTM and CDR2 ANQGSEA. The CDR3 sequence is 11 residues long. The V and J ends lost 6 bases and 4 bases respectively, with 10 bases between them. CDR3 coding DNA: TGCAGCGTCCGGGGCCAATACGAGCAGTACTTC. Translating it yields CSVRGQYEQYF.

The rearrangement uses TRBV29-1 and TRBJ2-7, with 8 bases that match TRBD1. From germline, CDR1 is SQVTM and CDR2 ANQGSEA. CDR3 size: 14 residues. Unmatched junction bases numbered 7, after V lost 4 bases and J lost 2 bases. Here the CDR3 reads CSVGAGTGPYEQYF. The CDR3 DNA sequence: TGCAGCGTTGGCGCGGGGACAGGCCCCTACGAGCAGTACTTC.

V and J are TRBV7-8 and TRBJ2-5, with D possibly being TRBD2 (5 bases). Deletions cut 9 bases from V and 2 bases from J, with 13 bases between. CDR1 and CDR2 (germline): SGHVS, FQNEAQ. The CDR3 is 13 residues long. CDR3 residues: CASVLPGQETQYF. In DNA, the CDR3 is TGTGCCAGTGTCTTGCCGGGACAAGAGACCCAGTACTTC.

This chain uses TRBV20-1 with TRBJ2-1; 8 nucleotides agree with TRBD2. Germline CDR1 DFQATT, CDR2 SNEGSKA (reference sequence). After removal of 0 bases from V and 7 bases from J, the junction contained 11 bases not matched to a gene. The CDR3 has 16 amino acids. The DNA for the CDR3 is TGCAGTGCTAGAGATGGTGCCGCGGGAGGAGGTAATGAGCAGTTCTTC. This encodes CSARDGAAGGGNEQFF.

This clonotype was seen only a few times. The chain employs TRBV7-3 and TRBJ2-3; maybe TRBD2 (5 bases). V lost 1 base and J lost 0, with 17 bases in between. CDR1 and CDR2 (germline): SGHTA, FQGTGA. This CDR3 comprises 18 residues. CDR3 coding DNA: TGTGCCAGCAGCTTAATGGGCGTAGGAAGGACTAGCACAGATACGCAGTATTTT. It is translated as CASSLMGVGRTSTDTQYF. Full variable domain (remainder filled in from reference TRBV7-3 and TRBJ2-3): GAGVSQTPSNKVTEKGKYVELRCDPISGHTALYWYRQSLGQGPEFLIYFQGTGAADDSGLPNDRFFAVRPEGSVSTLKIQRTERGDSAVYLCASSLMGVGRTSTDTQYFGPGTRLTVL.

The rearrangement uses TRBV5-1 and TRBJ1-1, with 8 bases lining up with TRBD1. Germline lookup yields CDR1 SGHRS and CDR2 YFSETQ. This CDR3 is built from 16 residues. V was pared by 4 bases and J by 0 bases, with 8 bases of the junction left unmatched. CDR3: CASSVGQGALNTEAFF. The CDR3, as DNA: TGCGCCAGCAGCGTTGGGCAGGGGGCTTTGAACACTGAAGCTTTCTTT.